These 22 T cell receptor beta chains were sequenced from one sample in a study of spatial heterogeneity in lung cancer. Stated time point: sample taken at primary tumor resection. Without sorting, whole RNA was sequenced from tumor, nontumor lung or frozen PBMC. TCRdb re-derived calls from the 5' RACE reads in MiXCR, one entry per CDR3 protein. Counted here are tens of thousands of distinct CDR3 sequences, approximately 12% occurring once; the ten biggest clones make up 7.2%. The sequences come from PBMCs, collected at surgery. These TCRs come from a male donor with early-stage non-small cell lung cancer.

This clonotype showed up just a few times. The V call is TRBV30, the J call TRBJ2-1; maybe TRBD1 (5 bases). V dropped 4 bases and J dropped 10 bases, with 14 bases sitting between them. The CDR3 contains 12 residues. Germline V gene data show CDR1 as GTSNPN and CDR2 as SVGIG (reference sequence). CDR3 sequence: CAWIHDSPEQFF. CDR3 bases: TGTGCCTGGATCCACGACAGTCCCGAGCAGTTCTTC.

In its sample, this clonotype was seen many times. The chain combines TRBV29-1 with TRBJ1-1; 7 positions agree with TRBD1. This CDR3 spans 14 amino acids. Unmatched junction bases numbered 8, after V lost 7 bases and J lost 0 bases. Germline-derived CDR1 and CDR2 are SQVTM and ANQGSEA. CDR3: CSAAGGTVNTEAFF. The CDR3 DNA reads TGCAGCGCCGCCGGTGGGACAGTGAACACTGAAGCTTTCTTT.

The genes are TRBV11-2 and TRBJ2-1; 9 bases map to TRBD2. This CDR3 is 14 amino acids long. J was trimmed by 5 bases and V by 3 bases; bases with no gene match: 2. Germline V CDR1 and CDR2: SGHAT, FQNNGV. The DNA for the CDR3 is TGTGCCAGCAGCTTGACTAGCGGCGACAATGAGCAGTTCTTC. As protein: CASSLTSGDNEQFF.

In this sample, this clonotype turned up many times. This chain connects TRBV5-1 to TRBJ1-2; 9 bases are shared with TRBD1. CDR3 length: 17 amino acids. The germline gives CDR1 SGHRS, CDR2 YFSETQ. The ends lost 3 bases at V and 8 bases at J; junction bases unmatched: 17. The CDR3, as DNA: TGCGCCAGCAGCTCCACCATTACCGGGACAGGGCTTGAGGGCTACACCTTC. This gives the protein CASSSTITGTGLEGYTF.

This chain uses TRBV20-1 with TRBJ2-3; D tentatively fits TRBD1 or TRBD2 (5 bases each). The CDR3 length is 15 residues. The ends were cut back, 5 bases at V and 5 bases at J, with 20 bases in the middle. Germline values: CDR1 DFQATT, CDR2 SNEGSKA (reference sequence). The CDR3 spells CSAPWGPGIGDTQYF. In nucleotides, the CDR3 is TGCAGTGCTCCTTGGGGACCAGGGATAGGAGATACGCAGTATTTT.

In this sample, this clonotype turned up a few times. Compared with germline, one end of the junction differs, possibly owing to a read error. The chain combines TRBV11-2 with TRBJ2-1; D call uncertain. CDR1 is SGHAT and CDR2 is FQNNGV in the germline V gene. The CDR3 consists of 13 residues. Here the CDR3 DNA reads TGTGCCAGCAGCTTCGCGTCCTTCAATGAGCAGTTCTTC. It specifies CASSFASFNEQFF.

The rearrangement links TRBV5-6 to TRBJ2-7, with unresolved D. CDR1 and CDR2 from the germline V gene are SGHDT and YYEEEE. Trimming pared 5 bases from V and 4 bases from J, leaving 13 bases between. The CDR3 consists of 13 residues. This CDR3 is CASRTGPYYEQYF. CDR3 coding DNA: TGTGCCAGCAGGACCGGGCCGTATTACGAGCAGTACTTC.

This clonotype was observed many times. J is TRBJ1-1 and V is TRBV4-3; no clear D. The CDR3 length is 16 residues. The V gene lost 4 bases and the J gene lost 1 base, with 16 bases spanning the gap. The V gene's germline CDR1 is LGHNA and CDR2 YSLEER. CDR3: CASSPHRGSRNTEAFF. The CDR3 DNA reads as TGCGCCAGCAGCCCTCATCGAGGCAGCAGGAACACTGAAGCTTTCTTT.

This clonotype occurred a few times. The CDR3 is CASSLEGVEKLFF. The CDR3 region has the DNA TGTGCCAGCAGCTTGGAGGGAGTTGAAAAACTGTTTTTT. The rearrangement links TRBV5-6 to TRBJ1-4, with unresolved D. Germline lookup yields CDR1 SGHDT and CDR2 YYEEEE. The CDR3 covers 13 residues. Trimming removed 0 bases from V and 7 bases from J, with 7 bases in between.

The chain couples TRBV9 to TRBJ2-7; 7 bases agree with TRBD2. This CDR3 is built from 15 residues. V shed 4 bases, J shed 1 base, and the junction held 8 bases outside the gene matches. CDR1 is SGDLS, CDR2 YYNGEE, per germline. The DNA of the CDR3 is TGTGCCAGCAGCCCGACCGGGGGGTCGTCCTACGAGCAGTACTTC. As protein: CASSPTGGSSYEQYF. The whole variable domain, filled in from reference TRBV9 and TRBJ2-7, reads DSGVTQTPKHLITATGQRVTLRCSPRSGDLSVYWYQQSLDQGLQFLIQYYNGEERAKGNILERFSAQQFPDLHSELNLSSLELGDSALYFCASSPTGGSSYEQYFGPGTRLTVT.

A few counts support this clonotype. The rearrangement uses TRBV6-2 or TRBV6-3 and TRBJ2-5; 10 positions agree with TRBD2. The ends lost 5 bases at V and 2 bases at J; junction bases unmatched: 5. This CDR3 has 15 amino acids. The germline gives CDR1 MNHEY, CDR2 SVGEGT. CDR3: CASSHGLADQETQYF. CDR3 coding DNA: TGTGCCAGCAGTCACGGACTAGCGGATCAAGAGACCCAGTACTTC.

The gene calls are TRBV12-3 or TRBV12-4 and TRBJ1-6; D call uncertain. CDR3 length equals 13 residues. Deletions cut 2 bases from V and 15 bases from J, with 14 bases between. This CDR3 reads CASSLSKASVLHF. In DNA form, the CDR3 reads TGTGCCAGCAGTTTAAGTAAAGCCAGCGTCCTCCACTTT.

The rearrangement links TRBV20-1 to TRBJ2-7; 10 nucleotides match TRBD2. Per germline, CDR1 DFQATT and CDR2 SNEGSKA (reference sequence). This CDR3 is built from 15 residues. Trimming cost V 3 bases and J 6 bases; bases outside gene matches: 11. The CDR3: CSASKLAGVPSEQYF. CDR3 nucleotide sequence: TGCAGTGCTAGCAAGCTAGCGGGAGTTCCTTCCGAGCAGTACTTC.

The table lists this clonotype with many counts. This chain links TRBV27 with TRBJ1-5; tentatively, D is TRBD1 (5 bases). The CDR3 is 17 residues long. Deletions cut 1 base from V and 2 bases from J, with 15 bases between. The germline V gene encodes CDR1 MNHEY and CDR2 SMNVEV (reference sequence). The CDR3 is CASSLFGRVGGNQPQHF. The CDR3 bases are TGTGCCAGCAGTTTATTCGGCAGGGTCGGGGGCAATCAGCCCCAGCATTTT.

At least ten counts were recorded for this clonotype. This CDR3 is CASSLEGRNEAFF. CDR3 nucleotides: TGTGCCAGCAGTTTGGAAGGGAGGAATGAAGCTTTCTTT. This chain joins TRBV2 and TRBJ1-1; no reliable D call. This CDR3 spans 13 amino acids. Germline V gene lookup returns CDR1 SNHLY and CDR2 FYNNEI. Trimming took off 5 bases at V and 7 bases at J, with 14 bases between the two ends.

This chain uses TRBV7-9 with TRBJ1-5; D is perhaps TRBD1 (5 bases). Deletions cut 0 bases from V and 3 bases from J, with 9 bases between. The CDR3 has 15 amino acids. The V gene's germline CDR1 is SEHNR and CDR2 FQNEAQ (reference sequence). The CDR3 loop reads CASSLAGGYNQPQHF. CDR3 sequence (DNA): TGTGCCAGCAGCTTAGCTGGGGGGTACAATCAGCCCCAGCATTTT.

There are many counts of this clonotype. The rearrangement joins TRBV11-2 to TRBJ2-3; D gene unclear. Trimming took off 4 bases at V and 1 base at J, with 9 bases between the two ends. There are 14 residues in the CDR3. CDR1 SGHAT and CDR2 FQNNGV come from the germline V gene. The CDR3 sequence is CASSYAGGTDTQYF. The DNA of the CDR3 is TGTGCCAGCAGCTACGCAGGAGGCACAGATACGCAGTATTTT.

The DNA for the CDR3 is TGTGCCAGCAGTTTAAGTGTCGCGGCCCTTGGAAACACCATATATTTT. Protein product: CASSLSVAALGNTIYF. The chain is built from TRBV27 and TRBJ1-3; D remains ambiguous. This CDR3 is built from 16 residues. Germline CDR1 and CDR2: MNHEY and SMNVEV (reference sequence). V lost 2 bases and J 3 bases, leaving 14 bases between the germline ends.

This clonotype was detected many times. The junction differs from germline at one of its ends, possibly a read error. The V gene is TRBV2, the J gene TRBJ2-7; 7 bases are a match to TRBD2. The germline V gene has CDR1 SNHLY and CDR2 FYNNEI. This CDR3 is 18 amino acids long. The CDR3, as DNA: TGTGCCAGCACTGAAGGTGGGGTAGCGGGTACCAGCTCCTACGAGCAGTACTTC. Translated, it gives CASTEGGVAGTSSYEQYF.

This clonotype was found many times. This chain joins TRBV6-2 or TRBV6-3 and TRBJ1-5; D may be TRBD1 (6 bases). CDR3 length equals 16 residues. Germline-derived CDR1 and CDR2 are MNHEY and SVGEGT. Trimming removed 6 bases from V and 2 bases from J, with 17 bases in between. CDR3 nucleotide sequence: TGTGCCAGCAGGGACAGTGGGGGCTTCGGCAATCAGCCCCAGCATTTT. It codes for CASRDSGGFGNQPQHF.

The CDR3 coding sequence is TGTGCCAGCAGCCCGACGGGACGGAACTATGGCTACACCTTC. Residues: CASSPTGRNYGYTF. V is TRBV9 and J is TRBJ1-2; perhaps TRBD1 as D (5 bases). The CDR3 runs 14 residues. Between the trimmed V and J ends, which lost 4 bases and 2 bases, there was a span of 12 bases. CDR1 SGDLS and CDR2 YYNGEE come from the germline V gene.

This clonotype was seen more than once but under ten times. The V gene is TRBV30, the J gene TRBJ1-5; 7 bases are shared with TRBD1. V shed 3 bases and J 1 base; nucleotides not matched to a gene: 0. CDR1 is GTSNPN, CDR2 SVGIG, per germline (reference sequence). The CDR3 consists of 13 residues. The CDR3 DNA is TGTGCCTGGAGGACAGGGAGCAATCAGCCCCAGCATTTT. It yields the protein CAWRTGSNQPQHF. Combining the CDR3 with reference TRBV30 and TRBJ1-5 gives the whole variable domain SQTIHQWPATLVQPVGSPLSLECTVEGTSNPNLYWYRQAAGRGLQLLFYSVGIGQISSEVPQNLSASRPQDRQFILSSKKLLLSDSGFYLCAWRTGSNQPQHFGDGTRLSIL.